The next 11 T cell receptor beta chains were all read from a single sample in a study of blood T cell repertoires in COVID-19. Using immunoSEQ multiplex PCR, the repertoire was profiled, and TCRdb retains in-frame clones only, with some absent. This table has 120,000 to 150,000 clones, roughly 84% appearing once. Material for sequencing was peripheral blood. All receptors come from a human donor in a cohort sampled during active COVID-19.

The chain has TRBV7-9 and TRBJ2-3; 11 bases map to TRBD2. CDR3 length: 18 residues. Germline values: CDR1 SEHNR, CDR2 FQNEAQ (reference sequence). V lost 5 bases, J lost 3 bases, and 13 bases stayed unmatched. CDR3 in DNA: TGTGCCAGCAGCCAATACGGTTGGGCTAGCGGGAGGACAGATACGCAGTATTTT. It yields the protein CASSQYGWASGRTDTQYF.

CDR3 protein: CASSQGQGDQPQHF. The CDR3 DNA follows: TGTGCCAGCAGCCAAGGACAGGGGGATCAGCCCCAGCATTTT. This chain joins TRBV4-2 and TRBJ1-5, with TRBD1 identical over 9 bases. The CDR3 runs 14 residues. With V trimmed by 1 base and J by 5 bases, 0 bases remained unmatched. Germline CDR1 and CDR2: LGHNA and YNFKEQ.

The V gene is TRBV28, the J gene TRBJ2-3; 8 nucleotides agree with TRBD2. CDR1 and CDR2 (germline): MDHEN, SYDVKM. The CDR3 length is 15 residues. Unmatched junction bases numbered 12, after V lost 6 bases and J lost 7 bases. In DNA form, the CDR3 reads TGTGCCAGCAGGGTTGGGACTAGAGAGGGATATACGCAGTATTTT. Its translation is CASRVGTREGYTQYF.

The genes are TRBV15 and TRBJ2-7; 8 positions agree with TRBD2. CDR1 is LNHNV and CDR2 is YYDKDF in the germline V gene (reference sequence). The junction had 2 bases not matched to a gene; V was cut back by 0 bases and J by 7 bases. The CDR3 runs to 13 residues. CDR3 in DNA: TGTGCCACCAGCAGAGACCGGGGGGGTGAGCAGTACGTC. Its protein product is CATSRDRGGEQYV.

This clone showed up just once. This chain connects TRBV7-2 to TRBJ2-7, with D maybe TRBD2 (6 bases). Germline-derived CDR1 and CDR2 are SGHTA and FQGNSA. The CDR3 loop spans 15 amino acids. V was cut by 2 bases and J by 3 bases, with 14 bases left in between. The CDR3 protein is CASSLYALGGYEQYF. Here the CDR3 DNA reads TGTGCCAGCAGCTTATACGCTCTCGGGGGCTACGAGCAGTACTTC.

The V and J genes are TRBV19 and TRBJ1-6; TRBD1 might be the D (6 bases). V was pared by 3 bases and J by 4 bases, with 10 bases between. The CDR3 length is 15 residues. The germline gives CDR1 LNHDA, CDR2 SQIVND (reference sequence). CDR3 DNA: TGTGCCAGTAGTATGTGGCAGGGGTATAATTCACCCCTCCACTTT. Its protein is CASSMWQGYNSPLHF.

The chain recombines TRBV4-1 with TRBJ2-5, with 8 bases matching TRBD1. Germline CDR1 and CDR2: MGHRA and YSYEKL. The V and J ends lost 2 bases and 9 bases, in that order; junction bases with no gene match: 20. The CDR3 is 18 residues long. The CDR3 here is CASSQQPETGTGNGAQYF. The CDR3 DNA reads TGCGCCAGCAGCCAACAACCAGAAACCGGGACAGGAAATGGGGCCCAGTACTTC.

This clone was seen more than once but under ten times. This chain joins TRBV19 and TRBJ2-5, with 9 nucleotides matching TRBD2. The CDR3 length is 17 residues. V shed 6 bases and J 0 bases; nucleotides not matched to a gene: 11. Germline V gene sequence: CDR1 LNHDA, CDR2 SQIVND (reference sequence). The CDR3 loop reads CASSVSISGGNQETQYF. The CDR3, as DNA: TGTGCCAGTAGCGTCTCGATAAGCGGGGGGAACCAAGAGACCCAGTACTTC.

The chain couples TRBV7-2 to TRBJ2-1; 10 positions match TRBD1. The germline V gene encodes CDR1 SGHTA and CDR2 FQGNSA. V shed 4 bases, J shed 7 bases, and the junction held 10 bases outside the gene matches. CDR3 length: 16 amino acids. CDR3: CASSSFRQGASNEQFF. The CDR3 DNA is TGTGCCAGCAGCTCGTTTCGACAGGGGGCATCAAATGAGCAGTTCTTC.

The chain uses TRBV6-5 and TRBJ1-4; 7 bases line up with TRBD1. The CDR3 runs 14 residues. V gave up 2 bases and J gave up 10 bases; unmatched junction bases: 7. Germline V CDR1 and CDR2: MNHEY, SVGAGI. The CDR3 spells CASSYEGQERKLFF. For the CDR3, the DNA is TGTGCCAGCAGTTACGAAGGACAGGAACGAAAACTGTTTTTT.

The table lists this clone with a few counts. The chain recombines TRBV11-2 with TRBJ1-1; D call uncertain. V lost 5 bases to trimming and J lost 3 bases, with 10 bases between them. The germline gives CDR1 SGHAT, CDR2 FQNNGV. CDR3 length: 13 residues. CDR3 sequence: CASSPQVYTEAFF. The CDR3 DNA sequence: TGTGCCAGCAGCCCCCAGGTGTACACTGAAGCTTTCTTT.